Shown below are 14 T cell receptor beta chains from a single sample sequenced in a study of Ad26.COV2.S vaccination and SARS-CoV-2 variants. Noted treatment: 19 received Ad26.COV2.S at low or high dose, single or two shots; 5 received placebo; per-sample allocation not given. The investigators took samples on day 63 after the first vaccine or placebo injection. Profiling relied on immunoSEQ multiplex PCR, and the TCRdb table lists in-frame clones only, not all of them. The sample consists of more than 250,000 clones, 80% to 90% of them appearing once. This sample comprised peripheral blood, obtained in a trial of Ad26.COV2.S vaccine versus placebo. The receptors shown here come from a person between 18 and 60 years old who received the Ad26.COV2.S COVID-19 vaccine or a placebo.

V is TRBV18 and J is TRBJ2-1; perhaps TRBD2 as D (5 bases). This CDR3 comprises 15 residues. V lost 3 bases and J lost 6, with 15 bases in between. Germline CDR1 KGHSH, CDR2 LQKENI. The DNA for the CDR3 is TGTGCCAGCTCACCGCGTTTAGCGAGTTCCAATGAGCAGTTCTTC. Protein sequence: CASSPRLASSNEQFF.

V is TRBV11-1 and J is TRBJ2-2, with TRBD2 matching over 8 bases. This CDR3 region has 15 residues. With V trimmed by 4 bases and J by 4 bases, 5 bases remained unmatched. Per the germline V gene, CDR1 is SGHAT and CDR2 is FQDESV (reference sequence). The DNA of the CDR3 is TGTGCCAGCAGCTCCTGGGGACTAGGCACCGGGGAGCTGTTTTTT. Translating it yields CASSSWGLGTGELFF.

This sequence joins TRBV2 and TRBJ1-1, with TRBD1 matching 8 bases. This CDR3 is 13 amino acids long. J gave up 1 base and V 8 bases, and 3 bases lay outside the gene matches. Looked up from germline, CDR1 is SNHLY and CDR2 is FYNNEI. The CDR3 nucleotides are TGTGCCAGCCCGACAGGGGAGAACACTGAAGCTTTCTTT. Its protein is CASPTGENTEAFF.

V is TRBV7-2 and J is TRBJ2-5; D not resolved. Germline loops: CDR1 SGHTA, CDR2 FQGNSA. CDR3 size: 14 residues. V lost 2 bases and J 3 bases, leaving 10 bases between the germline ends. This CDR3 reads CASSLIRVKETQYF. The CDR3, as DNA: TGTGCCAGCAGCTTAATTCGAGTGAAAGAGACCCAGTACTTC.

J is TRBJ2-7 and V is TRBV29-1; D unresolved. Germline-derived CDR1 and CDR2 are SQVTM and ANQGSEA. The CDR3 runs to 11 residues. Trimming took off 4 bases at V and 2 bases at J, with 6 bases between the two ends. The CDR3 nucleotides are TGCAGCGTTGGACAAACCTACGAGCAGTACTTC. Protein sequence: CSVGQTYEQYF.

This clone has just one count. The rearrangement joins TRBV7-9 to TRBJ2-1, with D perhaps matching TRBD2 (6 bases). CDR1 is SEHNR and CDR2 is FQNEAQ in the germline V gene (reference sequence). V was pared by 1 base and J by 1 base, with 8 bases between. The length of the CDR3 is 15 residues. The CDR3 spells CASSLGDSSYNEQFF. In nucleotides, the CDR3 is TGTGCCAGCAGCTTAGGGGACTCTTCCTACAATGAGCAGTTCTTC.

V is TRBV5-6 and J is TRBJ2-3; D ambiguous. Deletions cut 4 bases from V and 6 bases from J, with 15 bases between. This CDR3 contains 14 residues. Per germline, CDR1 SGHDT and CDR2 YYEEEE. The CDR3 loop reads CASSPEFTADTQYF. The CDR3 DNA is TGTGCCAGCAGCCCGGAATTTACAGCCGATACGCAGTATTTT.

J is TRBJ2-1 and V is TRBV5-1; D might be TRBD1 (5 bases). Trimming shortened V by 0 bases and J by 0 bases, and 13 bases separated the two germline ends. The length of the CDR3 is 17 residues. Germline V lookup: CDR1 SGHRS, CDR2 YFSETQ. CDR3 protein: CASSLAAGPSSYNEQFF. Written as DNA, the CDR3 is TGCGCCAGCAGCTTGGCGGCAGGGCCTAGCTCCTACAATGAGCAGTTCTTC.

The chain's CDR3 is CASSYSVSGGVDTQYF. The CDR3 bases are TGTGCCAGCAGTTACTCGGTTAGCGGGGGGGTAGATACGCAGTATTTT. The rearrangement links TRBV6-6 to TRBJ2-3; 11 nucleotides match TRBD2. Trimming removed 0 bases from V and 5 bases from J; junction bases left unmatched: 4. The CDR3 sequence is 16 residues long. CDR1 MNHNY and CDR2 SVGAGI come from the germline V gene (reference sequence).

The V gene is TRBV5-4, the J gene TRBJ1-2; D is unresolved. The CDR3 spans 12 residues. Germline V gene lookup returns CDR1 SGHNT and CDR2 YYREEE (reference sequence). Trimming shortened V by 8 bases and J by 3 bases, and 11 bases separated the two germline ends. The CDR3: CASTTSDYGYTF. CDR3 in DNA: TGTGCCAGTACGACATCTGACTATGGCTACACCTTC.

The chain couples TRBV7-9 to TRBJ2-1; D possibly uses TRBD1 or TRBD2 (5 bases each). Germline CDR1 is SEHNR and CDR2 is FQNEAQ (reference sequence). This CDR3 has 12 residues. V lost 7 bases to trimming and J lost 7 bases, with 11 bases between them. The CDR3 loop is CASTREGNEQFF. The CDR3 bases are TGTGCCAGCACTCGCGAGGGGAATGAGCAGTTCTTC.

V gene TRBV15 combines with J gene TRBJ2-1, with D tentatively TRBD1 or TRBD2 (6 bases each). Trimming removed 2 bases at V and 4 bases at J, with 12 bases between. The CDR3 runs 15 residues. Germline CDR1 reads LNHNV; CDR2 reads YYDKDF (reference sequence). CDR3 amino acids: CATSRFGGQYNEQFF. CDR3 bases: TGTGCCACCAGCAGATTCGGGGGCCAATACAATGAGCAGTTCTTC.

The chain recombines TRBV7-6 with TRBJ2-2; no clear D gene. CDR1 is SGHVS and CDR2 is FNYEAQ in the germline V gene. The ends were cut back, 1 base at V and 1 base at J, with 4 bases in the middle. This CDR3 is 14 amino acids long. CDR3 region: CASSLGMNTGELFF. CDR3 in DNA: TGTGCCAGCAGCTTAGGGATGAACACCGGGGAGCTGTTTTTT.

The chain carries TRBV15 and TRBJ1-5; D is undetermined. The V gene lost 0 bases and the J gene lost 4 bases, with 4 bases spanning the gap. CDR1 LNHNV and CDR2 YYDKDF come from the germline V gene (reference sequence). This CDR3 is 13 amino acids long. CDR3 region: CATSRERNQPQHF. CDR3 in DNA: TGTGCCACCAGCAGAGAGCGGAATCAGCCCCAGCATTTT.